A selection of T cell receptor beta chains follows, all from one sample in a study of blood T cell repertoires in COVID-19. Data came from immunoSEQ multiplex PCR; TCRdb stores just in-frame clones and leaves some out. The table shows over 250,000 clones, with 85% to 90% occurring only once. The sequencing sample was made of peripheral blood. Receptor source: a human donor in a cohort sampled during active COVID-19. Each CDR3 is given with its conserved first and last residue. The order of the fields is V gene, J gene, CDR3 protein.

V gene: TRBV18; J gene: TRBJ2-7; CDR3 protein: CASSLQEYEQYF
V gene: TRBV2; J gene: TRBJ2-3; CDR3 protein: CATRQGAQDTQYF
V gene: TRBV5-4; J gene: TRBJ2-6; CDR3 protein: CASSPPPRAGANVLTF
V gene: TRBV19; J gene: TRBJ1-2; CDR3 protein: CASSIATTANYGYTF
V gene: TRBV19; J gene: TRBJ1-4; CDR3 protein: CARDRGRDGLSEKLFF
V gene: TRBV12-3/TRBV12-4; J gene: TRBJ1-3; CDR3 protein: CASSSLSGNTIYF
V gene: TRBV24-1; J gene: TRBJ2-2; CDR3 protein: CATSDPLTPTGELFF
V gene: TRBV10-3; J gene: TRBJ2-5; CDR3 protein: CAISGDSKSQETQYF
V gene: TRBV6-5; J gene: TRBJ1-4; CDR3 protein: CASGGQGETNEKLFF
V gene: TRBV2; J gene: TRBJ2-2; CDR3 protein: CASRGQYTGELFF
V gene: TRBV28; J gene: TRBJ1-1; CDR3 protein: CASSSGQESNTEAFF
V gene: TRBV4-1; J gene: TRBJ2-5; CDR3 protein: CASNMASGGETQYF
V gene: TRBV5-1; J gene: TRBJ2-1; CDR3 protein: CASSPGGLADHNEQFF
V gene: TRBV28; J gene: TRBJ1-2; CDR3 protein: CATIEPPSYGYTF
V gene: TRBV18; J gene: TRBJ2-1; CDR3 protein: CASSPGTGGRNEQFF
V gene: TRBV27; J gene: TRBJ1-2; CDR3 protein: CASSSQGRGYTF
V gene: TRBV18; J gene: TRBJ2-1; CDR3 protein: CASSRTSLAAINEQFF
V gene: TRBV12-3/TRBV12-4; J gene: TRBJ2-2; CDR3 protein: CASRSGMPGELFF
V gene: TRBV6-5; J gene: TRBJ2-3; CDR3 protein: CASSYSRGFTDTQYF
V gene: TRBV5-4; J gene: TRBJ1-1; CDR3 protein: CASSTRQGREAEAFF
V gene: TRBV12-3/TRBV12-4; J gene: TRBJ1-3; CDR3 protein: CASSFSSGNTIYF
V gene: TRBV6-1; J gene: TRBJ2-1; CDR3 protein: CASSGTAGGSYNEQFF
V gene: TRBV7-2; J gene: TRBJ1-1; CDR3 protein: CASSSGKVMNTEAFF
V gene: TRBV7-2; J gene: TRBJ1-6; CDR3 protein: CASSLQGTNNSPLHF
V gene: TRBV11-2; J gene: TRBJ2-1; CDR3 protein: CASSLVPGGSGRLYNEQFF
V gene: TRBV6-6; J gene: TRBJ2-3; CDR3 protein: CAGTPGLSSGTQYF
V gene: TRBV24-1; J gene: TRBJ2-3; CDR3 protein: CATSLAAGGPDTQYF
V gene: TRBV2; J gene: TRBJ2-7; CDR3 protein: CASGGRGYEQYF
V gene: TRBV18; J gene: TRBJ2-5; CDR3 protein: CASSPTGGETQYF
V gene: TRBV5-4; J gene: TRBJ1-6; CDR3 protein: CASSSGQGGSPLHF
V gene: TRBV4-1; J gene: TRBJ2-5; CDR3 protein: CASSHAEADEETQYF
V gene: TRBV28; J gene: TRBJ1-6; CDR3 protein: CASSDRGDNSPLHF
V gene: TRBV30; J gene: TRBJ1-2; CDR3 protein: CAWSVPGVTLF